One and the same sample provided the 5 T cell receptor beta chains below, sequenced in a study of T-cell reconstitution after alpha-beta-depleted transplantation in children. The TCRbeta library was prepared with unique molecular identifiers. Via MiXCR, TCRdb re-called the PCR reads, giving one row per CDR3 protein. The sample records some 250,000 distinct CDR3 sequences, approximately 12% being singletons. The source was PBMCs from the stem cell graft donor, collected from the stem cell graft. The receptor source for this set is a human donor who donated a stem cell graft to a child with acute lymphoblastic leukemia.

Turning to this clonotype: A much larger clone sits a single nucleotide away, making a read error possible. The chain has TRBV5-1 and TRBJ1-1, with a weak D call TRBD1 (6 bases). Per the germline V gene, CDR1 is SGHRS and CDR2 is YFSETQ. The CDR3 runs to 14 residues. Between the trimmed V and J ends, which lost 0 bases and 3 bases, there was a span of 9 bases. The chain's CDR3 is CASSLEGGYTEAFF. The CDR3, as DNA: TGCGCCAGCAGCTTGGAGGGGGGGTACACTGAAGCTTTCTTT.

This clonotype was recorded at least ten times. CDR3 sequence (DNA): TGTGCCACCCAGGGTTTTTCAGATACGCAGTATTTT. As protein: CATQGFSDTQYF. V usage is TRBV6-6 and J usage is TRBJ2-3; a weak D match, TRBD1 (5 bases). This CDR3 is built from 12 residues. Germline assignment: CDR1 MNHNY and CDR2 SVGAGI (reference sequence). Trimming left V 10 bases short and J 4 bases short, with 12 bases between.

Many counts were recorded for this clonotype. The rearrangement links TRBV15 to TRBJ2-7; D ambiguous. Germline loops: CDR1 LNHNV, CDR2 YYDKDF (reference sequence). The CDR3 runs 14 residues. Deletions cut 0 bases from V and 0 bases from J, with 6 bases between. CDR3 residues: CATSRDRSSYEQYF. The CDR3 nucleotides are TGTGCCACCAGCAGAGATCGCAGCTCCTACGAGCAGTACTTC.

Note on this clonotype: This may be a read error, as it is one base from a much larger clone. The rearrangement uses TRBV11-1 and TRBJ2-3, with 12 nucleotides matching TRBD1. Germline CDR1 and CDR2: SGHAT and FQDESV (reference sequence). The CDR3 totals 19 residues. The CDR3 nucleotides are TGTGCCAGCAGCTTATATGGGACAGGGGGCCCAGCTTCAACAGATACGCTGTATTTT. It yields the protein CASSLYGTGGPASTDTLYF. Variable domain in full (rest from reference TRBV11-1 and TRBJ2-3): EAEVAQSPRYKITEKSQAVAFWCDPISGHATLYWYRQILGQGPELLVQFQDESVVDDSQLPKDRFSAERLKGVDSTLKIQPAELGDSAMYLCASSLYGTGGPASTDTLYFGPGTRLTVL.

The table lists this clonotype with many counts. The chain recombines TRBV4-3 with TRBJ2-6, with 7 bases fitting TRBD1. Germline CDR1 and CDR2: LGHNA and YSLEER. This CDR3 is 17 amino acids long. V lost 0 bases, J lost 2 bases, and 4 bases stayed unmatched. The CDR3 DNA sequence: TGCGCCAGCAGCCAAGAACAGGGGTGGGCTGGGGCCAACGTCCTGACTTTC. This sequence encodes CASSQEQGWAGANVLTF.